Listed below are T cell receptor beta chains from one sample, sequenced in a study of cytomegalovirus exposure and HLA in healthy donors. Method: immunoSEQ multiplex PCR; TCRdb's copy keeps in-frame clones and lacks some. The data contain over 3,500 clones, roughly 80% of them seen just once; the ten biggest clones take up around 6%. Sequenced: PBMCs. The receptors shown here come from a woman aged 40 to 49 in good health and CMV-seropositive. Each CDR3 is given with its conserved first and last residue. A D gene is named only where the DNA matches it firmly. Clone size is shown for a subset of rows, as once, few, many or a class of expanded clone.

d_gene: NA; v_gene: TRBV29-1; j_gene: TRBJ1-4; abundance: NA; CDR3aa: CSVLRQEGEKLFF; CDR3nt: TGCAGCGTTCTCCGGCAGGAGGGAGAAAAACTGTTTTTT
d_gene: NA; v_gene: TRBV14; j_gene: TRBJ1-4; abundance: NA; CDR3aa: CASSQWQVVEKLFF; CDR3nt: TGTGCCAGCAGCCAGTGGCAGGTAGTGGAAAAACTGTTTTTT
d_gene: TRBD2; v_gene: TRBV7-2; j_gene: TRBJ2-7; abundance: NA; CDR3aa: CASSAGTRWYF; CDR3nt: TGTGCCAGCAGCGCCGGGACTAGGTGGTACTTC
d_gene: NA; v_gene: TRBV6-1; j_gene: TRBJ1-2; abundance: NA; CDR3aa: CASSLSSGSYGYTF; CDR3nt: TGTGCCAGCAGCCTTTCTTCCGGGAGCTATGGCTACACCTTC
d_gene: NA; v_gene: TRBV29-1; j_gene: TRBJ2-1; abundance: NA; CDR3aa: CSVVRGGPYNEQFF; CDR3nt: TGCAGCGTTGTTAGGGGGGGGCCCTACAATGAGCAGTTCTTC
d_gene: NA; v_gene: TRBV4-2; j_gene: TRBJ1-5; abundance: NA; CDR3aa: CASSQDSQPQHF; CDR3nt: TGTGCCAGCAGCCAAGATAGTCAGCCCCAGCATTTT
d_gene: NA; v_gene: TRBV4-1; j_gene: TRBJ1-1; abundance: few; CDR3aa: CASSQEWTEMNTEAFF; CDR3nt: TGCGCCAGCAGCCAGGAATGGACAGAGATGAACACTGAAGCTTTCTTT
d_gene: NA; v_gene: TRBV6-1; j_gene: TRBJ2-5; abundance: NA; CDR3aa: CASSEFKGLGAQETQYF; CDR3nt: TGTGCCAGCAGTGAATTTAAGGGTTTGGGGGCCCAAGAGACCCAGTACTTC
d_gene: NA; v_gene: TRBV5-1; j_gene: TRBJ2-5; abundance: NA; CDR3aa: CASSFGQGGRETQYF; CDR3nt: TGCGCCAGCAGCTTTGGGCAGGGGGGCAGGGAGACCCAGTACTTC
d_gene: NA; v_gene: TRBV30; j_gene: TRBJ1-5; abundance: NA; CDR3aa: CAWSIGGGSNQPQHF; CDR3nt: TGTGCCTGGAGTATAGGGGGTGGAAGCAATCAGCCCCAGCATTTT
d_gene: NA; v_gene: TRBV30; j_gene: TRBJ1-5; abundance: once; CDR3aa: CAWSAQTGVCNQPQHF; CDR3nt: TGTGCCTGGAGTGCCCAGACAGGCGTTTGCAATCAGCCCCAGCATTTT
d_gene: NA; v_gene: TRBV30; j_gene: TRBJ1-5; abundance: NA; CDR3aa: CAWSGQHNQPQHF; CDR3nt: TGTGCCTGGAGTGGACAGCACAATCAGCCCCAGCATTTT
d_gene: TRBD1; v_gene: TRBV30; j_gene: TRBJ1-1; abundance: NA; CDR3aa: CAWSGTGNTEAFF; CDR3nt: TGTGCCTGGAGTGGGACAGGAAACACTGAAGCTTTCTTT
d_gene: NA; v_gene: TRBV6-1; j_gene: TRBJ1-3; abundance: NA; CDR3aa: CASSEKAGSGNTIYF; CDR3nt: TGTGCCAGCAGTGAAAAAGCAGGGTCAGGAAACACCATATATTTT
d_gene: NA; v_gene: TRBV6-5; j_gene: TRBJ2-7; abundance: NA; CDR3aa: CASSYSNEIEQYF; CDR3nt: TGTGCCAGCAGTTACTCGAACGAGATCGAGCAGTACTTC
d_gene: NA; v_gene: TRBV29-1; j_gene: TRBJ2-2; abundance: NA; CDR3aa: CSVRTFRDSNTGELFF; CDR3nt: TGCAGCGTGCGGACCTTCAGGGATTCGAACACCGGGGAGCTGTTTTTT
d_gene: TRBD2; v_gene: TRBV6-5; j_gene: TRBJ2-5; abundance: NA; CDR3aa: CASSYTTSVLETQYF; CDR3nt: TGTGCCAGCAGTTACACAACTAGCGTCTTAGAGACCCAGTACTTC
d_gene: NA; v_gene: TRBV29-1; j_gene: TRBJ1-3; abundance: NA; CDR3aa: CSVESGAAIYF; CDR3nt: TGCAGCGTTGAATCGGGAGCGGCCATATATTTT
d_gene: NA; v_gene: TRBV15; j_gene: TRBJ1-1; abundance: NA; CDR3aa: CATSIDYTEAFF; CDR3nt: TGTGCCACCAGCATCGACTACACTGAAGCTTTCTTT
d_gene: NA; v_gene: TRBV7-9; j_gene: TRBJ2-7; abundance: NA; CDR3aa: CASSVGTGSTYEQYF; CDR3nt: TGTGCCAGCAGCGTCGGTACAGGGTCCACCTACGAGCAGTACTTC
d_gene: NA; v_gene: TRBV14; j_gene: TRBJ2-5; abundance: NA; CDR3aa: CASRKTGRGETQYF; CDR3nt: TGTGCCAGCAGAAAAACAGGGAGAGGAGAGACCCAGTACTTC
d_gene: NA; v_gene: TRBV29-1; j_gene: TRBJ2-7; abundance: NA; CDR3aa: CSVEDMNRAPGEQYF; CDR3nt: TGCAGCGTTGAAGATATGAACAGGGCCCCCGGAGAGCAGTACTTC
d_gene: NA; v_gene: TRBV6-1; j_gene: TRBJ1-5; abundance: NA; CDR3aa: CASSESDGYSNQPQHF; CDR3nt: TGTGCCAGCAGTGAAAGCGACGGCTATAGCAATCAGCCCCAGCATTTT
d_gene: NA; v_gene: TRBV5-1; j_gene: TRBJ2-1; abundance: NA; CDR3aa: CASSLLPSYNEQFF; CDR3nt: TGCGCCAGCAGCCTCCTCCCTTCCTACAATGAGCAGTTCTTC
d_gene: TRBD1; v_gene: TRBV30; j_gene: TRBJ1-1; abundance: few; CDR3aa: CAWSAWTGADMNTEAFF; CDR3nt: TGTGCCTGGAGTGCCTGGACAGGGGCAGATATGAACACTGAAGCTTTCTTT
d_gene: NA; v_gene: TRBV7-9; j_gene: TRBJ2-1; abundance: NA; CDR3aa: CASSPVLESGNEQFF; CDR3nt: TGTGCCAGCAGCCCCGTCCTGGAGAGTGGCAATGAGCAGTTCTTC
d_gene: NA; v_gene: TRBV27; j_gene: TRBJ1-5; abundance: NA; CDR3aa: CASRQGNQPQHF; CDR3nt: TGTGCCAGCAGGCAGGGGAATCAGCCCCAGCATTTT
d_gene: NA; v_gene: TRBV6-5; j_gene: TRBJ2-2; abundance: NA; CDR3aa: CASRSGTPNTGELFF; CDR3nt: TGTGCCAGCAGATCCGGGACACCGAACACCGGGGAGCTGTTTTTT
d_gene: TRBD2; v_gene: TRBV18; j_gene: TRBJ2-7; abundance: few; CDR3aa: CASSPSGLAGGEQYF; CDR3nt: TGTGCCAGCTCACCGAGTGGGCTAGCGGGAGGGGAGCAGTACTTC
d_gene: TRBD1; v_gene: TRBV5-1; j_gene: TRBJ2-1; abundance: NA; CDR3aa: CASSPGQSSNEQFF; CDR3nt: TGCGCCAGCAGCCCGGGACAGTCCTCCAATGAGCAGTTCTTC
d_gene: NA; v_gene: TRBV14; j_gene: TRBJ1-2; abundance: NA; CDR3aa: CASSQGQDYGYTF; CDR3nt: TGTGCCAGCAGCCAAGGGCAGGACTATGGCTACACCTTC
d_gene: NA; v_gene: TRBV29-1; j_gene: TRBJ1-2; abundance: NA; CDR3aa: CSVETEGTYGYTF; CDR3nt: TGCAGCGTTGAAACGGAGGGCACCTATGGCTACACCTTC
d_gene: TRBD2; v_gene: TRBV30; j_gene: TRBJ2-5; abundance: NA; CDR3aa: CAWMIGGYQETQYF; CDR3nt: TGTGCCTGGATGATCGGGGGGTACCAAGAGACCCAGTACTTC
d_gene: NA; v_gene: TRBV29-1; j_gene: TRBJ2-1; abundance: NA; CDR3aa: CSVVSGGISYNEQFF; CDR3nt: TGCAGCGTTGTTTCGGGCGGGATATCCTACAATGAGCAGTTCTTC
d_gene: NA; v_gene: TRBV15; j_gene: TRBJ2-5; abundance: NA; CDR3aa: CATSPRLTGSETQYF; CDR3nt: TGTGCCACCAGCCCCCGACTTACAGGGTCAGAGACCCAGTACTTC
d_gene: NA; v_gene: TRBV30; j_gene: TRBJ1-2; abundance: large; CDR3aa: CAWRDTSLNYGYTF; CDR3nt: TGTGCCTGGAGGGACACTTCACTGAACTATGGCTACACCTTC
d_gene: TRBD1; v_gene: TRBV30; j_gene: TRBJ1-1; abundance: NA; CDR3aa: CAWSRDRVSRPGEAFF; CDR3nt: TGTGCCTGGAGCCGTGACAGGGTCTCCAGGCCGGGTGAAGCTTTCTTT
d_gene: TRBD1; v_gene: TRBV6-5; j_gene: TRBJ2-1; abundance: few; CDR3aa: CASSRDSSYNEQFF; CDR3nt: TGTGCCAGCAGTCGGGACAGCTCCTACAATGAGCAGTTCTTC
d_gene: TRBD1; v_gene: TRBV29-1; j_gene: TRBJ1-4; abundance: NA; CDR3aa: CSVSDRVGEKLFF; CDR3nt: TGCAGCGTCTCGGACAGGGTAGGGGAAAAACTGTTTTTT
d_gene: TRBD1; v_gene: TRBV7-2; j_gene: TRBJ1-2; abundance: NA; CDR3aa: CASSIGTGSYGYTF; CDR3nt: TGTGCCAGCAGCATCGGGACAGGGAGTTATGGCTACACCTTC
d_gene: NA; v_gene: TRBV25-1; j_gene: TRBJ1-1; abundance: NA; CDR3aa: CASSAPGGHTEAFF; CDR3nt: TGTGCCAGCAGTGCTCCGGGAGGGCACACTGAAGCTTTCTTT
d_gene: NA; v_gene: TRBV30; j_gene: TRBJ1-3; abundance: NA; CDR3aa: CAWVPKAAGNTIYF; CDR3nt: TGTGCCTGGGTGCCGAAGGCGGCTGGAAACACCATATATTTT
d_gene: TRBD2; v_gene: TRBV6-1; j_gene: TRBJ2-1; abundance: few; CDR3aa: CASSEDTGGHNEQFF; CDR3nt: TGTGCCAGCAGTGAAGATACGGGAGGTCACAATGAGCAGTTCTTC
d_gene: NA; v_gene: TRBV30; j_gene: TRBJ2-1; abundance: few; CDR3aa: CAWSASGDGTEQFF; CDR3nt: TGTGCCTGGAGTGCCTCAGGGGACGGAACTGAGCAGTTCTTC